Following are 29 T cell receptor beta chains from one sample sequenced in a study of cytomegalovirus exposure and HLA in healthy donors. In the PCR, 60 Vbeta and 13 Jbeta primers were used. The protocol was immunoSEQ multiplex PCR, while the TCRdb copy is restricted to in-frame clones and leaves out a portion. Seen here are about 120,000 clones, around 60% observed once, and the top ten hold more than 8.5%. Specimen: PBMCs. The receptors here all came from a man aged 40-55 years in good health and CMV-seropositive.

This rearrangement joins TRBV7-3 to TRBJ2-7; 8 bases map to TRBD2. In germline, CDR1 is SGHTA, CDR2 FQGTGA. The CDR3 is 14 residues long. Trimming at V came to 2 bases and at J to 3 bases, leaving 3 bases not matched to a gene. In DNA, the CDR3 is TGTGCCAGCAGCTTAGATAGCGGGAACTACGAGCAGTACTTC. Protein sequence: CASSLDSGNYEQYF.

There are a few counts of this clone. The rearrangement joins TRBV6-5 to TRBJ1-1; D is uncertain. The length of the CDR3 is 15 residues. Between the trimmed V and J ends, which lost 2 bases and 5 bases, there was a span of 15 bases. CDR1 is MNHEY and CDR2 is SVGAGI in the germline V gene. The CDR3 loop reads CASSYRTLGGTEAFF. The CDR3 region has the DNA TGTGCCAGCAGTTACCGGACCCTAGGAGGGACTGAAGCTTTCTTT.

The V gene is TRBV6-6, the J gene TRBJ1-1; the D is unclear. This CDR3 region has 15 residues. Trimming took off 1 base at V and 1 base at J, with 10 bases between the two ends. CDR1 and CDR2 from the germline V gene are MNHNY and SVGAGI (reference sequence). CDR3 sequence reads: CASSYWQAQNTEAFF. The CDR3 DNA is TGTGCCAGCAGTTACTGGCAGGCTCAGAACACTGAAGCTTTCTTT.

The genes are TRBV18 and TRBJ2-7; 8 bases map to TRBD2. The J segment lost 4 bases and the V segment lost 3 bases, leaving 5 bases of the junction unmatched. CDR1 and CDR2 (germline): KGHSH, LQKENI. This CDR3 spans 14 amino acids. CDR3 in DNA: TGTGCCAGCTCACCCGCAGCGGGAGAGTACGAGCAGTACTTC. Amino acid sequence: CASSPAAGEYEQYF.

The chain recombines TRBV5-6 with TRBJ2-2; D unclear. The germline CDR1 and CDR2 sequences are SGHDT and YYEEEE. The CDR3 runs to 14 residues. The V and J ends lost 0 bases and 3 bases respectively, with 6 bases between them. The CDR3 bases are TGTGCCAGCAGCTTGGTTCAGGACACCGGGGAGCTGTTTTTT. Its protein is CASSLVQDTGELFF.

A few counts support this clone. V and J are TRBV21-1 and TRBJ1-2; the DNA was not compared with TRBD1, the D call given in the table. TRBV21-1 is annotated as a pseudogene. The CDR3 is 15 residues long. The CDR3 DNA sequence: TGTGCCAGCAGCAGCCCGTTACAGGGGGCTCATGGCTACACCTTC. Residues: CASSSPLQGAHGYTF.

Only one count was recorded for this clone. This chain uses TRBV18 with TRBJ1-2; perhaps TRBD1 as D (5 bases). CDR1 and CDR2 from the germline V gene are KGHSH and LQKENI. The CDR3 is 15 amino acids. Trimming took off 0 bases at V and 4 bases at J, with 12 bases between the two ends. The CDR3 bases are TGTGCCAGCTCACCACCGGGGCGGTTCCGCTATGGCTACACCTTC. This encodes CASSPPGRFRYGYTF.

This clone was observed a handful of times. The genes are TRBV2 and TRBJ2-1, with 8 bases matching TRBD1. The ends lost 8 bases at V and 7 bases at J; junction bases unmatched: 4. The CDR3 runs to 12 residues. Germline values: CDR1 SNHLY, CDR2 FYNNEI. CDR3 loop: CASLRQGNEQFF. CDR3 sequence (DNA): TGTGCCAGCCTTCGACAGGGGAATGAGCAGTTCTTC.

The chain carries TRBV6-6 and TRBJ2-1; 10 positions agree with TRBD2. The junction had 4 bases not matched to a gene; V was cut back by 5 bases and J by 3 bases. Germline assignment: CDR1 MNHNY and CDR2 SVGAGI (reference sequence). The CDR3 totals 15 residues. The CDR3 coding sequence is TGTGCCAGCAGTCCGGGACTAGCGCACTACAATGAGCAGTTCTTC. Translated: CASSPGLAHYNEQFF.

This chain connects TRBV27 to TRBJ2-2; 11 bases match TRBD2. The junction had 2 bases not matched to a gene; V was cut back by 5 bases and J by 3 bases. The CDR3 runs 15 residues. Germline assignment: CDR1 MNHEY and CDR2 SMNVEV (reference sequence). For the CDR3, the DNA is TGTGCCAGCAGTATTAGCGGGGGGGACACCGGGGAGCTGTTTTTT. Its protein is CASSISGGDTGELFF.

V and J are TRBV28 and TRBJ1-1; D is uncertain. The V end was cut by 2 bases, the J end by 3 bases, with 7 bases between. Looked up from germline, CDR1 is MDHEN and CDR2 is SYDVKM. The length of the CDR3 is 13 residues. The CDR3 protein is CASSLESYTEAFF. The CDR3 DNA is TGTGCCAGCAGTTTAGAGAGCTACACTGAAGCTTTCTTT.

The chain carries TRBV9 and TRBJ2-3, with TRBD1 matching over 8 bases. CDR1 is SGDLS and CDR2 is YYNGEE in the germline V gene. This CDR3 is built from 16 residues. J lost 1 base, V lost 4 bases, and 8 bases had no gene match. Here the CDR3 reads CASSWTTGVGTDTQYF. The CDR3 DNA follows: TGTGCCAGCAGCTGGACGACAGGGGTGGGCACAGATACGCAGTATTTT.

The chain carries TRBV29-1 and TRBJ1-4, with D possibly matching TRBD1 (6 bases). Looked up from germline, CDR1 is SQVTM and CDR2 is ANQGSEA. This CDR3 region has 15 residues. With 4 bases removed from V and 7 bases from J, the gap between germline ends came to 19 bases. This CDR3 is CSVGGLRGSGEKLFF. CDR3 nucleotides: TGCAGCGTTGGCGGGCTAAGGGGGTCCGGTGAAAAACTGTTTTTT.

This clone was detected once. The chain combines TRBV6-1 with TRBJ1-1, with unresolved D. The V end was cut by 0 bases, the J end by 3 bases, with 14 bases between. Germline-derived CDR1 and CDR2 are MNHNS and SASEGT. CDR3 length: 16 amino acids. CDR3 DNA: TGTGCCAGCAGTGAAGCGGAAACAGACTACTACACTGAAGCTTTCTTT. Translating gives CASSEAETDYYTEAFF.

The gene calls are TRBV27 and TRBJ1-2, with TRBD1 matching 10 bases. V gave up 0 bases and J gave up 8 bases; unmatched junction bases: 12. CDR1 and CDR2 from the germline V gene are MNHEY and SMNVEV (reference sequence). The CDR3 runs 17 residues. The CDR3 reads CASSLSGQGPSFYGYTF. CDR3 nucleotides: TGTGCCAGCAGTTTATCGGGACAGGGGCCTTCCTTTTACGGCTACACCTTC.

V gene TRBV11-3 combines with J gene TRBJ2-5; 7 nucleotides align to TRBD1. V dropped 1 base and J dropped 1; count of bases not matched to a gene: 3. Germline V gene data show CDR1 as SGHNT and CDR2 as YENEEA. This CDR3 is built from 15 residues. Here the CDR3 DNA reads TGTGCCAGCAGCTTAGGGCCAGGGGGCCAAGAGACCCAGTACTTC. Translated: CASSLGPGGQETQYF.

The chain carries TRBV6-5 and TRBJ1-2; no reliable D call. The CDR3 is made up of 12 amino acids. Trimming took off 6 bases at V and 8 bases at J, with 13 bases between the two ends. Germline V gene sequence: CDR1 MNHEY, CDR2 SVGAGI. The CDR3 DNA reads as TGTGCCAGCAGCTCCGATGCGGGGGGCTACACCTTC. This translates into CASSSDAGGYTF.

V and J are TRBV4-1 and TRBJ2-3; D not certain. Germline V CDR1 and CDR2: MGHRA, YSYEKL. V was shortened by 3 bases and J by 4 bases, with 5 bases between the two germline ends. This CDR3 is 12 amino acids long. CDR3 residues: CASSQVADTQYF. The CDR3 nucleotides are TGCGCCAGCAGCCAGGTAGCAGATACGCAGTATTTT.

This chain links TRBV7-3 with TRBJ2-3; D may be TRBD1 (6 bases). The germline V gene has CDR1 SGHTA and CDR2 FQGTGA. The V end lost 2 bases, the J end lost 5 bases, and 20 bases lay between the germline ends. The length of the CDR3 is 17 residues. The DNA for the CDR3 is TGTGCCAGCAGCTTAGTGGGGGCAGGTACTGGCGGAGATACGCAGTATTTT. It encodes CASSLVGAGTGGDTQYF.

This clone was detected only a few times. The chain recombines TRBV7-2 with TRBJ2-7; 14 bases agree with TRBD2. Germline assignment: CDR1 SGHTA and CDR2 FQGNSA. CDR3 length: 16 amino acids. J was trimmed by 7 bases and V by 5 bases; bases with no gene match: 10. CDR3 sequence (DNA): TGTGCCAGCAGCCCGGGACTAGCGGGGGAACAGGGGGAGCAGTACTTC. Translated, it gives CASSPGLAGEQGEQYF.

The chain links TRBV13 to TRBJ2-3; maybe TRBD2 (5 bases). V was pared by 3 bases and J by 5 bases, with 6 bases between. This CDR3 region has 12 residues. Germline values: CDR1 PRHDT, CDR2 FYEKMQ (reference sequence). The CDR3 protein is CASSFSGDTQYF. In DNA, the CDR3 is TGTGCCAGCAGCTTCAGCGGAGATACGCAGTATTTT.

The V gene is TRBV5-4, the J gene TRBJ1-4; 11 bases fit TRBD1. Per the germline V gene, CDR1 is SGHNT and CDR2 is YYREEE (reference sequence). The V gene end was trimmed by 4 bases and the J gene end by 10 bases; junction bases not matched to a gene: 9. CDR3 length equals 15 residues. CDR3 region: CASSPQGQGGGKLFF. Written as DNA, the CDR3 is TGTGCCAGCAGCCCTCAGGGACAGGGGGGGGGAAAACTGTTTTTT. Full variable domain (rest looked up from reference TRBV5-4 and TRBJ1-4): ETGVTQSPTHLIKTRGQQVTLRCSSQSGHNTVSWYQQALGQGPQFIFQYYREEENGRGNFPPRFSGLQFPNYSSELNVNALELDDSALYLCASSPQGQGGGKLFFGSGTQLSVL.

V usage is TRBV9 and J usage is TRBJ1-6; no clear D gene. V was clipped by 4 bases and J by 0 bases, with 11 bases between them. Germline CDR1 reads SGDLS; CDR2 reads YYNGEE. There are 16 residues in the CDR3. The CDR3, as DNA: TGTGCCAGCAGCCGGACCGGGAACTCCTATAATTCACCCCTCCACTTT. It encodes CASSRTGNSYNSPLHF.

V is TRBV18 and J is TRBJ2-7, with 8 bases lining up with TRBD1. Trimming removed 1 base from V and 8 bases from J; junction bases left unmatched: 13. Looked up from germline, CDR1 is KGHSH and CDR2 is LQKENI. CDR3 length: 16 residues. CDR3 amino acids: CASSPQSSGQVDKQYF. DNA of the CDR3: TGTGCCAGCTCACCACAATCGTCGGGACAGGTCGATAAGCAGTACTTC.

This clone was detected only once. The chain recombines TRBV19 with TRBJ2-7; the D gene is possibly TRBD2 (6 bases). This CDR3 is built from 13 residues. V lost 5 bases and J lost 9, with 17 bases in between. Germline CDR1 reads LNHDA; CDR2 reads SQIVND (reference sequence). The CDR3 is CASSPGGVTGQYF. The CDR3 DNA reads TGTGCCAGTAGTCCCGGAGGGGTAACGGGGCAGTACTTC.

This clone was seen a handful of times. This chain uses TRBV11-1 with TRBJ1-6, with D tentatively TRBD1 (5 bases). Looked up from germline, CDR1 is SGHAT and CDR2 is FQDESV (reference sequence). The CDR3 extends over 14 amino acids. V lost 3 bases, J lost 5 bases, and 8 bases lay in between. The DNA for the CDR3 is TGTGCCAGCAGCTTCAAGGGGAATAATTCACCCCTCCACTTT. Translated, it gives CASSFKGNNSPLHF.

CDR3 nucleotides: TGTGCCAGCAGCTCCTCCCCGACAGAAAAAGAGACCCAGTACTTC. The encoded protein is CASSSSPTEKETQYF. The genes are TRBV5-6 and TRBJ2-5; possible D gene TRBD1, 5 bases. This CDR3 has 15 residues. Germline-derived CDR1 and CDR2 are SGHDT and YYEEEE. Trimming shortened V by 3 bases and J by 3 bases, and 15 bases separated the two germline ends.

This clone was found a few times. This chain connects TRBV6-5 to TRBJ2-7, with TRBD1 matching over 7 bases. There are 16 residues in the CDR3. Germline lookup yields CDR1 MNHEY and CDR2 SVGAGI. The V and J ends lost 0 bases and 4 bases, in that order; junction bases with no gene match: 9. CDR3 nucleotide sequence: TGTGCCAGCAGTTACTCTCCAGGGGGTTACCATTACGAGCAGTACTTC. Protein product: CASSYSPGGYHYEQYF.

The gene calls are TRBV6-5 and TRBJ1-2; D perhaps matches TRBD1 (5 bases). Germline CDR1 MNHEY, CDR2 SVGAGI. CDR3 length: 14 residues. Trimming pared 6 bases from V and 6 bases from J, leaving 17 bases between. CDR3 nucleotide sequence: TGTGCCAGCAGGAGGGCGGGGCTCTGGGATGGCTACACCTTC. Residues: CASRRAGLWDGYTF.